Below, one TCR beta chain is given with its context. In the original analysis: Reference gene primer amplification gave estimated nucleated cell counts. Data came from immunoSEQ multiplex PCR; TCRdb stores just in-frame clones and leaves some out. D and trimming were read from the DNA, whereas the V and J calls and clone size are those reported in that table. In the table there are approximately 170,000 clones, roughly nine tenths of which are singletons. This sample was taken from a study of blood T cell repertoires in COVID-19. Study-level background: COVID-19 samples collected from the United States, Italy and Spain covered acute and convalescent phases. From T cells, B-cell-depleted T cells, or PBMCs came the material, which was cDNA or gDNA.

The J segment lost 3 bases and the V segment lost 11 bases, leaving 8 bases of the junction unmatched. CDR1 SGHVS and CDR2 FQNEAQ come from the germline V gene. The CDR3 sequence is 16 residues long. The clonotype comes from a man aged 30-40 years with acute or convalescent COVID-19. Sequenced: peripheral blood. This chain connects TRBV7-8 to TRBJ2-3; 16 nucleotides agree with TRBD2. The CDR3 sequence: CAVGLAGGVLTDTQYF. The CDR3 DNA sequence: TGTGCCGTGGGACTAGCGGGGGGGGTCCTGACAGATACGCAGTATTTT. The whole variable domain, remainder taken from reference TRBV7-8 and TRBJ2-3, is GAGVSQSPRYKVAKRGQDVALRCDPISGHVSLFWYQQALGQGPEFLTYFQNEAQLDKSGLPSDRFFAERPEGSVSTLKIQRTQQEDSAVYLCAVGLAGGVLTDTQYFGPGTRLTVL.